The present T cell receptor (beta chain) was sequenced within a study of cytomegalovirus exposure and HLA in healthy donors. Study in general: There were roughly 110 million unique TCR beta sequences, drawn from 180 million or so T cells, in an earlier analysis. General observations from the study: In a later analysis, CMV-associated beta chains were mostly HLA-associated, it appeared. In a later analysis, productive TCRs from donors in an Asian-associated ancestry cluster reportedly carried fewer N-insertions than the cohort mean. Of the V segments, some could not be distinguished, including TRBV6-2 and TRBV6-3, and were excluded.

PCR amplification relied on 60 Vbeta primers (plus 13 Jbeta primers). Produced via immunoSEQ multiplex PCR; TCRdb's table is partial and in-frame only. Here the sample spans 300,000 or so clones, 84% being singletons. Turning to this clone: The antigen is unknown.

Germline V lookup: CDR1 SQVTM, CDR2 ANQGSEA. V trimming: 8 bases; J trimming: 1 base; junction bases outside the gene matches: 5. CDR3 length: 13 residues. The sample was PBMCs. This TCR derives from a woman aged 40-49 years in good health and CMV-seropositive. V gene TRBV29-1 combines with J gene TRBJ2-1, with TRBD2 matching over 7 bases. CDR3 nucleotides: TGCAGCTCGCGGGAGTCTTCCTACAATGAGCAGTTCTTC. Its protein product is CSSRESSYNEQFF.